One and the same sample provided the 24 T cell receptor beta chains below, sequenced in a study of OX40 agonist ivuxolimab in advanced cancers. Profiled with immunoSEQ multiplex PCR; TCRdb holds only in-frame clones, not every one. Altogether 65,000 to 70,000 clones are present, 77% being singletons, with the ten largest covering 1.6%. This specimen was CD4+ or CD8+ T cells sorted from blood, taken in a trial of the OX40 agonist ivuxolimab. These receptors were taken from an adult with an advanced solid tumor such as melanoma, head and neck, liver or kidney cancer.

This clone has more than one count but fewer than ten. The chain carries TRBV19 and TRBJ2-7; D is perhaps TRBD2 (5 bases). Germline V CDR1 and CDR2: LNHDA, SQIVND (reference sequence). This CDR3 is built from 14 residues. Deletions cut 9 bases from V and 0 bases from J, with 15 bases between. The CDR3, as DNA: TGTGCCAGCCAAAGAAGCGGCGGCTCCTACGAGCAGTACTTC. This sequence encodes CASQRSGGSYEQYF.

This sequence joins TRBV9 and TRBJ1-3; D gene uncertain. This CDR3 contains 14 residues. Germline loops: CDR1 SGDLS, CDR2 YYNGEE. V dropped 0 bases and J dropped 0 bases, with 4 bases sitting between them. The CDR3 DNA is TGTGCCAGCAGCGTAGTGGCCTCTGGAAACACCATATATTTT. Translation gives CASSVVASGNTIYF.

The chain couples TRBV28 to TRBJ2-1, with 8 positions matching TRBD1. CDR3 length: 14 amino acids. In germline, CDR1 is MDHEN, CDR2 SYDVKM. V lost 10 bases, J lost 7 bases, and 12 bases stayed unmatched. In DNA form, the CDR3 reads TGTGCCACCGAGCCAGACAGGGGTTATAATGAGCAGTTCTTC. Protein sequence: CATEPDRGYNEQFF.

This chain connects TRBV7-2 to TRBJ2-1; perhaps TRBD2 as D (6 bases). CDR1 and CDR2 (germline): SGHTA, FQGNSA. The V and J ends lost 2 bases and 2 bases respectively, with 13 bases between them. CDR3 size: 16 residues. The DNA of the CDR3 is TGTGCCAGCAGCTTACTTCGGACTATACCCTACAATGAGCAGTTCTTC. Its translation: CASSLLRTIPYNEQFF.

The chain has TRBV7-6 and TRBJ2-7; 8 nucleotides align to TRBD1. V shed 2 bases and J 0 bases; nucleotides not matched to a gene: 3. The CDR3 extends over 15 amino acids. From germline, CDR1 is SGHVS and CDR2 FNYEAQ. The CDR3 bases are TGTGCCAGCAGCTTAACCGGGACAGGCTCCTACGAGCAGTACTTC. It encodes CASSLTGTGSYEQYF.

This clone showed up just a few times. V gene TRBV30 combines with J gene TRBJ1-1; D gene unclear. The length of the CDR3 is 13 residues. Germline V gives CDR1 GTSNPN, CDR2 SVGIG (reference sequence). Trimming took 7 bases from V and 3 from J, leaving 15 bases between them. CDR3 region: CAFDPNRDTEAFF. CDR3 in DNA: TGTGCCTTTGACCCAAATCGGGACACTGAAGCTTTCTTT.

This clone was detected only a few times. The genes are TRBV7-6 and TRBJ2-5; D possibly uses TRBD1 or TRBD2 (5 bases each). This CDR3 is built from 13 residues. CDR1 is SGHVS and CDR2 is FNYEAQ in the germline V gene. The V and J ends lost 5 bases and 2 bases respectively, with 9 bases between them. The CDR3 here is CASSKGRQETQYF. The DNA for the CDR3 is TGTGCCAGCAGCAAGGGACGTCAAGAGACCCAGTACTTC.

J is TRBJ2-2 and V is TRBV5-5, with 9 bases fitting TRBD2. V shed 4 bases, J shed 5 bases, and the junction held 9 bases outside the gene matches. Germline lookup yields CDR1 SGHKS and CDR2 YYEKEE (reference sequence). The CDR3 has 16 residues. DNA for the CDR3: TGTGCCAGCAGCCTGGGACTAGCCCTTGGGACCGGGGAGCTGTTTTTT. It codes for CASSLGLALGTGELFF.

The rearrangement links TRBV7-9 to TRBJ2-1; D not certain. The germline V and J ends were trimmed by 2 bases and 2 bases, with 16 bases remaining between them. This CDR3 spans 17 amino acids. Germline assignment: CDR1 SEHNR and CDR2 FQNEAQ (reference sequence). DNA for the CDR3: TGTGCCAGCAGCTTACATAATCGGCTACCAGCCTACAATGAGCAGTTCTTC. This gives the protein CASSLHNRLPAYNEQFF.

The J gene is TRBJ2-3, the V gene TRBV11-2; 10 nucleotides line up with TRBD1. The V gene's germline CDR1 is SGHAT and CDR2 FQNNGV. V lost 5 bases and J lost 2; bases outside the gene matches: 7. The CDR3 contains 16 residues. CDR3: CASSDRQGAFTDTQYF. For the CDR3, the DNA is TGTGCCAGCAGCGACCGACAGGGGGCCTTCACAGATACGCAGTATTTT.

The chain joins TRBV2 to TRBJ2-2; 7 positions agree with TRBD1. Germline V lookup: CDR1 SNHLY, CDR2 FYNNEI. The junction had 6 bases not matched to a gene; V was cut back by 6 bases and J by 5 bases. The CDR3 spans 14 residues. CDR3 residues: CASSEMTGTGELFF. The CDR3 region has the DNA TGTGCCAGCAGCGAAATGACAGGGACCGGGGAGCTGTTTTTT.

Many counts were recorded for this clone. V and J are TRBV28 and TRBJ1-5; D may be TRBD1 (5 bases). Germline V lookup: CDR1 MDHEN, CDR2 SYDVKM. The length of the CDR3 is 15 residues. Trimming removed 7 bases at V and 1 base at J, with 14 bases between. CDR3 in DNA: TGTGCCAGCATGCGGGGGGGAGGGAGCAATCAGCCCCAGCATTTT. It yields the protein CASMRGGGSNQPQHF.

This chain joins TRBV6-1 and TRBJ2-2; D is perhaps TRBD1 (7 bases). The CDR3 consists of 17 residues. Trimming stripped 4 bases from V and 0 bases from J, with 15 bases between. Germline CDR1 and CDR2: MNHNS and SASEGT. The CDR3 bases are TGTGCCAGCAGTGGCTTCGCAGGGGGGACGAACACCGGGGAGCTGTTTTTT. Amino acid sequence: CASSGFAGGTNTGELFF.

The rearrangement uses TRBV6-6 and TRBJ2-2; 8 bases are shared with TRBD2. Germline-derived CDR1 and CDR2 are MNHNY and SVGAGI (reference sequence). J was trimmed by 3 bases and V by 6 bases; bases with no gene match: 3. The CDR3 spans 14 residues. The chain's CDR3 is CASSSGSYTGELFF. The DNA of the CDR3 is TGTGCCAGCAGCAGCGGGAGCTACACCGGGGAGCTGTTTTTT.

The DNA of the CDR3 is TGTGCCAGCAGTGAAGTCCCGGGAAGGGAGACCCAGTACTTC. Translating it yields CASSEVPGRETQYF. V and J are TRBV6-1 and TRBJ2-5, with a tentative D call TRBD2 (5 bases). Germline V gene lookup returns CDR1 MNHNS and CDR2 SASEGT. The CDR3 spans 14 residues. V was clipped by 1 base and J by 5 bases, with 11 bases between them.

This clone was counted once. The chain links TRBV11-3 to TRBJ2-5; the match to TRBD2 covers 11 bases. Trimming at V came to 5 bases and at J to 1 base, leaving 6 bases not matched to a gene. Germline lookup yields CDR1 SGHNT and CDR2 YENEEA. CDR3 size: 16 residues. The CDR3 protein is CASSRGLAGTQETQYF. CDR3 sequence (DNA): TGTGCCAGCAGCCGCGGACTAGCGGGCACCCAAGAGACCCAGTACTTC. Using reference TRBV11-3 and TRBJ2-5 for the parts outside the CDR3, the full variable domain is EAGVVQSPRYKIIEKKQPVAFWCNPISGHNTLYWYLQNLGQGPELLIRYENEEAVDDSQLPKDRFSAERLKGVDSTLKIQPAELGDSAVYLCASSRGLAGTQETQYFGPGTRLLVL.

This clone was seen only once. The chain has TRBV5-5 and TRBJ1-1, with D possibly matching TRBD1 (6 bases). The germline V and J ends were trimmed by 1 base and 8 bases, with 15 bases remaining between them. Germline CDR1 and CDR2: SGHKS and YYEKEE (reference sequence). The CDR3 contains 14 residues. DNA of the CDR3: TGTGCCAGCAGCTTGACCCCGGATGGACAGGAAGCTTTCTTT. Its protein product is CASSLTPDGQEAFF.

The chain is built from TRBV5-1 and TRBJ1-1; D may be TRBD1 (6 bases). V lost 2 bases and J lost 0, with 11 bases in between. The V gene's germline CDR1 is SGHRS and CDR2 YFSETQ. CDR3 length: 15 amino acids. CDR3: CASSFETGLNTEAFF. The CDR3 DNA follows: TGCGCCAGCAGCTTCGAAACAGGGCTGAACACTGAAGCTTTCTTT. The full variable domain, with the rest looked up from reference TRBV5-1 and TRBJ1-1, is KAGVTQTPRYLIKTRGQQVTLSCSPISGHRSVSWYQQTPGQGLQFLFEYFSETQRNKGNFPGRFSGRQFSNSRSEMNVSTLELGDSALYLCASSFETGLNTEAFFGQGTRLTVV.

This CDR3 reads CASSPTRTVYEQYF. DNA for the CDR3: TGTGCCAGTAGCCCCACCCGGACAGTTTACGAGCAGTACTTC. The rearrangement uses TRBV19 and TRBJ2-7; D may be TRBD1 (6 bases). V lost 6 bases and J 4 bases, leaving 16 bases between the germline ends. The CDR3 covers 14 residues. The germline V gene has CDR1 LNHDA and CDR2 SQIVND (reference sequence). Filled out from reference TRBV19 and TRBJ2-7, the complete variable domain reads DGGITQSPKYLFRKEGQNVTLSCEQNLNHDAMYWYRQDPGQGLRLIYYSQIVNDFQKGDIAEGYSVSREKKESFPLTVTSAQKNPTAFYLCASSPTRTVYEQYFGPGTRLTVT.

The rearrangement uses TRBV5-1 and TRBJ2-2, with 7 bases identical to TRBD2. The J segment lost 7 bases and the V segment lost 0 bases, leaving 6 bases of the junction unmatched. The CDR3 totals 15 residues. From germline, CDR1 is SGHRS and CDR2 YFSETQ. The CDR3 loop is CASSLDSRGFGELFF. DNA for the CDR3: TGCGCCAGCAGCTTGGACTCGCGGGGGTTCGGGGAGCTGTTTTTT. Full variable domain (outside the CDR3, taken from reference TRBV5-1 and TRBJ2-2): KAGVTQTPRYLIKTRGQQVTLSCSPISGHRSVSWYQQTPGQGLQFLFEYFSETQRNKGNFPGRFSGRQFSNSRSEMNVSTLELGDSALYLCASSLDSRGFGELFFGEGSRLTVL.

The CDR3 region has the DNA TGCGCCAGCAGCCAAGTTTCAGGACGGGTGGGAAACACCATATATTTT. Translated: CASSQVSGRVGNTIYF. The chain combines TRBV4-1 with TRBJ1-3; unclear D gene. The CDR3 consists of 16 residues. V shed 1 base and J shed 4 bases, with 14 bases lying between them. Per germline, CDR1 MGHRA and CDR2 YSYEKL.

The rearrangement uses TRBV10-2 and TRBJ2-3; D ambiguous. Looked up from germline, CDR1 is WSHSY and CDR2 is SAAADI. The V end was cut by 6 bases, the J end by 2 bases, with 12 bases between. This CDR3 is 14 amino acids long. The CDR3 DNA follows: TGCGCCAGCAGATCTGCAGAGATCACAGATACGCAGTATTTT. This translates into CASRSAEITDTQYF.

The genes are TRBV28 and TRBJ1-2; D perhaps matches TRBD1 (6 bases). Trimming removed 6 bases from V and 7 bases from J, with 12 bases in between. The CDR3 is 12 amino acids. Germline values: CDR1 MDHEN, CDR2 SYDVKM. The CDR3, as DNA: TGTGCCAGCAGCCAAAACAGGGTTGGCTACACCTTC. It encodes CASSQNRVGYTF.

The rearrangement links TRBV5-5 to TRBJ2-5; no firm D call. Trimming cost V 2 bases and J 2 bases, with 10 bases left between them. Looked up from germline, CDR1 is SGHKS and CDR2 is YYEKEE (reference sequence). This CDR3 spans 14 amino acids. CDR3 protein: CASSLRSAQETQYF. For the CDR3, the DNA is TGTGCCAGCAGCTTACGCAGCGCACAAGAGACCCAGTACTTC.